The clone carrying this T cell receptor (beta chain) was seen once. CDR1 and CDR2 (germline): SGHTA, FQGTGA. Trimming removed 5 bases from V and 5 bases from J; junction bases left unmatched: 5. This CDR3 comprises 15 residues. These data belong to a study of blood T cell repertoires in COVID-19. Assay: immunoSEQ multiplex PCR; the TCRdb copy retains only in-frame clones and omits some. The sample carries 150,000 to 200,000 clones, around 91% recorded once. The specimen was PBMCs or T cells enriched from blood (not recorded which). This chain uses TRBV7-3 with TRBJ2-1; 11 nucleotides agree with TRBD2. The sequence came from a woman in her late teens or twenties who had recovered from COVID-19. For the CDR3, the DNA is TGTGCCAGCAGCCCTCGACTAGCGGGGAACAATGAGCAGTTCTTC. It encodes CASSPRLAGNNEQFF.